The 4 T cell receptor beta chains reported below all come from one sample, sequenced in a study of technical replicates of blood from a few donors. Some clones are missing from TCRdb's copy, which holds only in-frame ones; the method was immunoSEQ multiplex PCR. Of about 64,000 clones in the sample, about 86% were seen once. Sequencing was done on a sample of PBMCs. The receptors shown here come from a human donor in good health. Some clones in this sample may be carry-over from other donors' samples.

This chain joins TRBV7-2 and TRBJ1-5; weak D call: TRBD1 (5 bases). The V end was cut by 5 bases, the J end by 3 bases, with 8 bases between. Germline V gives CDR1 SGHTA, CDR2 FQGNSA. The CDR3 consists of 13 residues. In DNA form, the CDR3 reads TGTGCCAGCAGCCTACAGGACAATCAGCCCCAGCATTTT. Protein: CASSLQDNQPQHF.

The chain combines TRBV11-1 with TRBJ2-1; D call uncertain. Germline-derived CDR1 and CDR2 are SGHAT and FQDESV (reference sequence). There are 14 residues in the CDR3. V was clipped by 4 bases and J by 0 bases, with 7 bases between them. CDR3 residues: CASSYTSSYNEQFF. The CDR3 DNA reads TGTGCCAGCAGCTATACCAGCTCCTACAATGAGCAGTTCTTC.

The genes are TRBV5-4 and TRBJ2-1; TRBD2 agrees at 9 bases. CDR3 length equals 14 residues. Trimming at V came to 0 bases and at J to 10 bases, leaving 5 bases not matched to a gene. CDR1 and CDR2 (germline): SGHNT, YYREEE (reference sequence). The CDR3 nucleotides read TGTGCCAGCAGCTTGGGCGGGGGGGCTGGGGAGCAGTTCTTC. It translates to CASSLGGGAGEQFF.

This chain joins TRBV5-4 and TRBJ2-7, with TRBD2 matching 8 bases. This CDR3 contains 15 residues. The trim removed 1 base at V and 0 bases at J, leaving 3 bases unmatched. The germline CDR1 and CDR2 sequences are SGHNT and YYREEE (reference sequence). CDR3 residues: CASSLSGGSSYEQYF. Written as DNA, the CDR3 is TGTGCCAGCAGCTTGTCGGGGGGGAGCTCCTACGAGCAGTACTTC.